These 8 T cell receptor beta chains originate from one sample sequenced in a study of CD8+ T cells in alopecia areata. It was cDNA, reverse transcribed from extracted RNA, that served as the sequencing template. Produced via immunoSEQ multiplex PCR; TCRdb's table is partial and in-frame only. The sample has about 190,000 clones, 60% seen once. Documented treatment: oral pan-JAK inhibitor, 5-10 mg twice daily. The sequencing here drew on CD4+ T cells sorted from blood, taken at week 24, from a patient treated with tofacitinib. These receptors all come from a human donor with alopecia areata.

The chain recombines TRBV29-1 with TRBJ1-1, with TRBD1 matching 8 bases. Germline assignment: CDR1 SQVTM and CDR2 ANQGSEA. The V segment lost 4 bases and the J segment 4 bases; nucleotides outside the gene matches: 11. The CDR3 has 15 residues. Written as DNA, the CDR3 is TGCAGCGTTGTGGCTACTAAACAGGGGGGCACTGAAGCTTTCTTT. The encoded protein is CSVVATKQGGTEAFF.

This sequence joins TRBV29-1 and TRBJ2-7, with D maybe TRBD2 (7 bases). The CDR3 has 15 residues. Trimming removed 0 bases at V and 1 base at J, with 13 bases between. Germline V CDR1 and CDR2: SQVTM, ANQGSEA. This chain's CDR3 is CSVEDLRGGSYEQYF. The CDR3 region has the DNA TGCAGCGTTGAAGATCTGAGGGGGGGTTCCTACGAGCAGTACTTC.

The V and J genes are TRBV29-1 and TRBJ1-1; D not resolved. The V end lost 4 bases, the J end lost 3 bases, and 15 bases lay between the germline ends. The CDR3 spans 14 residues. Germline-derived CDR1 and CDR2 are SQVTM and ANQGSEA. CDR3 sequence (DNA): TGCAGCGTTGTAGGTTCGACCACGGACACTGAAGCTTTCTTT. Protein product: CSVVGSTTDTEAFF.

In its sample, this clone was seen a few times. The chain's CDR3 is CASSPPSGGYTEAFF. In DNA form, the CDR3 reads TGCGCCAGCAGCCCGCCTTCCGGGGGTTACACTGAAGCTTTCTTT. This chain connects TRBV5-1 to TRBJ1-1; D is perhaps TRBD1 (5 bases). This CDR3 contains 15 residues. The V gene's germline CDR1 is SGHRS and CDR2 YFSETQ. The V and J ends lost 4 bases and 3 bases respectively, with 16 bases between them.

The chain couples TRBV5-6 to TRBJ1-2; D gene unclear. Germline CDR1 SGHDT, CDR2 YYEEEE. CDR3 size: 12 residues. V shed 4 bases and J shed 7 bases, with 11 bases lying between them. Here the CDR3 DNA reads TGTGCCAGCAGCCAACACACGGGTGGCTACACCTTC. This translates into CASSQHTGGYTF. The variable domain in full, completed from reference TRBV5-6 and TRBJ1-2, reads DAGVTQSPTHLIKTRGQQVTLRCSPKSGHDTVSWYQQALGQGPQFIFQYYEEEERQRGNFPDRFSGHQFPNYSSELNVNALLLGDSALYLCASSQHTGGYTFGSGTRLTVV.

This clone ranks as medium-sized. The V gene is TRBV29-1, the J gene TRBJ1-1; no clear D gene. The CDR3 covers 13 residues. CDR1 is SQVTM and CDR2 is ANQGSEA in the germline V gene. V lost 5 bases, J lost 0 bases, and 10 bases lay in between. CDR3 DNA sequence: TGCAGCGTTAAGCAGGCCCTGAACACTGAAGCTTTCTTT. Translated: CSVKQALNTEAFF.

J is TRBJ1-1 and V is TRBV19, with no clear D. The CDR3 consists of 15 residues. Trimming removed 4 bases at V and 5 bases at J, with 17 bases between. Germline CDR1 LNHDA, CDR2 SQIVND (reference sequence). The CDR3 protein is CASSSYDGGLTEAFF. The DNA for the CDR3 is TGTGCCAGTAGTAGCTACGACGGTGGTCTGACTGAAGCTTTCTTT. Full variable domain (outside the CDR3, taken from reference TRBV19 and TRBJ1-1): DGGITQSPKYLFRKEGQNVTLSCEQNLNHDAMYWYRQDPGQGLRLIYYSQIVNDFQKGDIAEGYSVSREKKESFPLTVTSAQKNPTAFYLCASSSYDGGLTEAFFGQGTRLTVV.

This chain joins TRBV30 and TRBJ1-5, with D tentatively TRBD1 (5 bases). Germline CDR1 reads GTSNPN; CDR2 reads SVGIG (reference sequence). V shed 2 bases and J shed 2 bases, with 13 bases lying between them. CDR3 size: 15 residues. The CDR3 DNA sequence: TGTGCCTGGAGTCAAGCGGCGGGGGGCAATCAGCCCCAGCATTTT. It yields the protein CAWSQAAGGNQPQHF.